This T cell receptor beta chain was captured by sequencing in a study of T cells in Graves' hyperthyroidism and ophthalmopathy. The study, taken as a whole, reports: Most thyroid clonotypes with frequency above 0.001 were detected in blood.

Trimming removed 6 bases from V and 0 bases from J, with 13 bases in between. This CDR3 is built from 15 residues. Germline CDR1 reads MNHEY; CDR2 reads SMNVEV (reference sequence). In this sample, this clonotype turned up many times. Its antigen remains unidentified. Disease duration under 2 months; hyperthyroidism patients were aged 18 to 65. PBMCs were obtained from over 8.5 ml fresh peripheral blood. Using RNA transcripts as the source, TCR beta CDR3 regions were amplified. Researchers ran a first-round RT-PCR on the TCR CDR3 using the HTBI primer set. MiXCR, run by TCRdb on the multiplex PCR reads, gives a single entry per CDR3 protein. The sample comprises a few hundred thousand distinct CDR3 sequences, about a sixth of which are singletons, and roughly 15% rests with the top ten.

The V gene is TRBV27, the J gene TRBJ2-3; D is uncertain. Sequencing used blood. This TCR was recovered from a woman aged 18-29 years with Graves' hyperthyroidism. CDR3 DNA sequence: TGTGCCAGCAGCAGCTCGCGGTCTAGCACAGATACGCAGTATTTT. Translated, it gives CASSSSRSSTDTQYF.